This TCR beta chain was sequenced in a study of T cell responses to AZD1222 COVID-19 vaccine. Study outcomes and limitations: Donors in the cohort were predominantly white British and more often female, and clonal diversity was possibly underestimated. Repertoire collection took place solely once the T cell response had peaked. Within unmutated variant regions lay the reported targets of nearly half of spike-specific TCRs. Spike was spanned by vaccine-associated CD4 TCRs, with dominance at 160-218 and 743-854.

The protocol was immunoSEQ multiplex PCR, while the TCRdb copy is restricted to in-frame clones and leaves out a portion. The table has about 110,000 clones, about 90% seen once. Trimming shortened V by 9 bases and J by 3 bases, and 15 bases separated the two germline ends. This CDR3 is built from 14 residues. Per the germline V gene, CDR1 is MDHEN and CDR2 is SYDVKM. With respect to this clone: The antigen is not known.

This receptor was identified in an adult in good health. Sequencing used peripheral blood, obtained on day 0 of AZD1222 vaccination. The chain employs TRBV28 and TRBJ1-3; D is possibly TRBD1 (6 bases). The CDR3 nucleotides read TGTGCCAGTCTGAGGGGGAAGCTTGGAAACACCATATATTTT. Protein product: CASLRGKLGNTIYF.